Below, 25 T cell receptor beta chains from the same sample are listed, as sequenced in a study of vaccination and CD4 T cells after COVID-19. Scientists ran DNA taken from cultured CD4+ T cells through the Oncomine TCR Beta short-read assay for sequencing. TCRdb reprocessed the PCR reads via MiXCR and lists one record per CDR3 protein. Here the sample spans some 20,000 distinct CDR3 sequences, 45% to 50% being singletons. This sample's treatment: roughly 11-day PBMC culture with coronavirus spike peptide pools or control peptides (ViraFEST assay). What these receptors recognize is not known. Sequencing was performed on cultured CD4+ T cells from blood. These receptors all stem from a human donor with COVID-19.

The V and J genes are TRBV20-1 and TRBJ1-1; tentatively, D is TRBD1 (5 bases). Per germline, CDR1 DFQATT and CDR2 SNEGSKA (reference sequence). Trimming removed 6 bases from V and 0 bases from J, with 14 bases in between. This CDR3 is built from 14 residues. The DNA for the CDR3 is TGCAGTGCGGGGGGAGTGAGGGTGAACACTGAAGCTTTCTTT. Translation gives CSAGGVRVNTEAFF.

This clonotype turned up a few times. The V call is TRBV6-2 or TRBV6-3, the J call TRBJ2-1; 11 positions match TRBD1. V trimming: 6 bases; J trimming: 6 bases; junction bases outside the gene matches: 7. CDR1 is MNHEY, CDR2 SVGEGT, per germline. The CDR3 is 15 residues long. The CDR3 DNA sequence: TGTGCCAGCAGAGGGGGGGGACAGGGGGTCAATGAGCAGTTCTTC. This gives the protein CASRGGGQGVNEQFF.

The CDR3 reads CASSLYIFGGYTF. The CDR3 DNA reads TGTGCCAGCAGTTTATATATCTTTGGCGGCTACACCTTC. The chain carries TRBV27 and TRBJ1-2; D is uncertain. Trimming removed 1 base at V and 8 bases at J, with 11 bases between. Per germline, CDR1 MNHEY and CDR2 SMNVEV (reference sequence). The length of the CDR3 is 13 residues.

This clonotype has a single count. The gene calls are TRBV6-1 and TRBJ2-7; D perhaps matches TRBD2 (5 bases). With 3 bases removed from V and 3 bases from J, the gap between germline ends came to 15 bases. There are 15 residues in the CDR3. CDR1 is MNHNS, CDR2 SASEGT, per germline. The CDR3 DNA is TGTGCCAGCAGTGAGTCCTGGGGAGATAACTACGAGCAGTACTTC. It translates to CASSESWGDNYEQYF.

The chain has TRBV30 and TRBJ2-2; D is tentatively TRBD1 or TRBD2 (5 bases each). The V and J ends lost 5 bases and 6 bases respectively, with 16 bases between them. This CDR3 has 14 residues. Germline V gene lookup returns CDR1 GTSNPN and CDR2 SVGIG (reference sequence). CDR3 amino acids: CAWSARGWAGELFF. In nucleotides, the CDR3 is TGTGCCTGGTCCGCGAGGGGCTGGGCCGGGGAGCTGTTTTTT.

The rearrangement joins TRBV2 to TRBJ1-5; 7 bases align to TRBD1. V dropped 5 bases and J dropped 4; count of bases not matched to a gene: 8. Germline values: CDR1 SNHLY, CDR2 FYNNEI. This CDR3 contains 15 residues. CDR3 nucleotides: TGTGCCAGCAGTACCTCCGACAGGGTTAATCAGCCCCAGCATTTT. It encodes CASSTSDRVNQPQHF.

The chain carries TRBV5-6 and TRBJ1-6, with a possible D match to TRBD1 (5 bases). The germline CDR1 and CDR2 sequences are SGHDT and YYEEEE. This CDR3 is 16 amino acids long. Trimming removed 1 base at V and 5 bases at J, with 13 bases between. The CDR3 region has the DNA TGTGCCAGCAGCTTGATCGGACAACTCCATAATTCACCCCTCCACTTT. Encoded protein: CASSLIGQLHNSPLHF.

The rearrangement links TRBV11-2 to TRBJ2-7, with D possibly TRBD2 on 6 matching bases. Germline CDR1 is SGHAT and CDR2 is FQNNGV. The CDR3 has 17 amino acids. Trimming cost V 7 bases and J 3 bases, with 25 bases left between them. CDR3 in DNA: TGTGCCAGCATTTTCGGGGGATCGGCAGGGTCGGGCTACGAGCAGTACTTC. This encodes CASIFGGSAGSGYEQYF.

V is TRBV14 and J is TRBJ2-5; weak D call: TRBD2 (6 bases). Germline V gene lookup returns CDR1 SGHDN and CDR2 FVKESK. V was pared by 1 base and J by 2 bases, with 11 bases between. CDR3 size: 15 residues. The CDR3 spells CASSQGAGGQETQYF. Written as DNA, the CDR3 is TGTGCCAGCAGCCAAGGTGCCGGGGGTCAAGAGACCCAGTACTTC.

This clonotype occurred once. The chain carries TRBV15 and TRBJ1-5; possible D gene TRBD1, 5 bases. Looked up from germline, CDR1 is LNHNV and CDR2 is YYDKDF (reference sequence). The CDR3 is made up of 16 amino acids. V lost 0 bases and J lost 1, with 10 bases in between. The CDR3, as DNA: TGTGCCACCAGCAGAGACGGGGGTAGGAGCAATCAGCCCCAGCATTTT. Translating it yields CATSRDGGRSNQPQHF.

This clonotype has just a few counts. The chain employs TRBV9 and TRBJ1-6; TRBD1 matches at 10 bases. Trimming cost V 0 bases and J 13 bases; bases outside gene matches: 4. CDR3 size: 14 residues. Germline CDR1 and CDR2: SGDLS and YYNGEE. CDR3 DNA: TGTGCCAGCAGCGTAGGTGGGGGACAGGGGCCCCTCCACTTT. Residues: CASSVGGGQGPLHF.

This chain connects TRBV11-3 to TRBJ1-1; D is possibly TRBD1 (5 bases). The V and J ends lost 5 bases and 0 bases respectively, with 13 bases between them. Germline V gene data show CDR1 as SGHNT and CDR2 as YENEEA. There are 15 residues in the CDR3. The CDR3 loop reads CASSTREGMNTEAFF. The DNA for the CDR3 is TGTGCCAGCAGCACCCGTGAGGGGATGAACACTGAAGCTTTCTTT.

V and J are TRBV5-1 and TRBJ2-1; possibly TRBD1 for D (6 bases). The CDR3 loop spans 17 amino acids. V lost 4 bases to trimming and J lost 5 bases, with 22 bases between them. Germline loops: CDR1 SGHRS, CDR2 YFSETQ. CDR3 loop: CASSLRQVLPQNNEQFF. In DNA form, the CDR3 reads TGCGCCAGCAGCCTGAGACAGGTTCTACCCCAAAACAATGAGCAGTTCTTC.

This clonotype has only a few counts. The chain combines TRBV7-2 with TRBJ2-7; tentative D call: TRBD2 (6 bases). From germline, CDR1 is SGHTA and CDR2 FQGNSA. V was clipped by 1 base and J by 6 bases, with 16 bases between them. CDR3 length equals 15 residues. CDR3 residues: CASSLVSGGVSEQYF. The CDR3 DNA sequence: TGTGCCAGCAGCTTAGTATCCGGGGGAGTCAGCGAGCAGTACTTC.

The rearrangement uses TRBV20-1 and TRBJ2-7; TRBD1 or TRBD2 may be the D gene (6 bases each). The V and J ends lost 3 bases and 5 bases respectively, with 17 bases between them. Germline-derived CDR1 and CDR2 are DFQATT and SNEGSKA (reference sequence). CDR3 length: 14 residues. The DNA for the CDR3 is TGCAGTGCTAGGGAGGGGGGCCCTAGGCACGAGCAGTACTTC. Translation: CSAREGGPRHEQYF.

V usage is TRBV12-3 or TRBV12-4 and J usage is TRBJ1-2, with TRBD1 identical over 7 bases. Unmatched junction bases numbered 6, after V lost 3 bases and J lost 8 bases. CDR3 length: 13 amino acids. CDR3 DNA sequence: TGTGCCAGCAGTTTCAAACCAGGGGGAGGCTACACCTTC. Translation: CASSFKPGGGYTF.

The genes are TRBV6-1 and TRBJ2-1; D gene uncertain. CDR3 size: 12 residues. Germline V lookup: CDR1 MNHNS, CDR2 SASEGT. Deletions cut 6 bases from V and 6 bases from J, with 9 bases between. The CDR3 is CASSRFGNEQFF. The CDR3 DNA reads TGTGCCAGCAGCCGTTTTGGCAATGAGCAGTTCTTC.

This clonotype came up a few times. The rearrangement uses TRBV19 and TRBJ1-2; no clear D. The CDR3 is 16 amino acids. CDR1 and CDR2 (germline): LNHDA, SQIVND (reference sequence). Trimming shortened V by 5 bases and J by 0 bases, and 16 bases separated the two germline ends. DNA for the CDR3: TGTGCCAGTAGTCCCTGGCAGCGAACTACTAACTATGGCTACACCTTC. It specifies CASSPWQRTTNYGYTF.

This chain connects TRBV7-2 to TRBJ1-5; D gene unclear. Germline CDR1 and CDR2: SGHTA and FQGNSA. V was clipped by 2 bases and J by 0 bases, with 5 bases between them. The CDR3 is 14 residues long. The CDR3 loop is CASSLFSSNQPQHF. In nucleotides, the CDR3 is TGTGCCAGCAGCTTATTTAGTAGCAATCAGCCCCAGCATTTT.

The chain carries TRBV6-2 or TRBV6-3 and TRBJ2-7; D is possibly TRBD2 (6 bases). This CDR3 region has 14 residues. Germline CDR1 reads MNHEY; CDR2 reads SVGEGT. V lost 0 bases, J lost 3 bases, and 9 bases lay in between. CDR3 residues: CASSYSGGNYEQYF. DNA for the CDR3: TGTGCCAGCAGTTACTCCGGGGGTAACTACGAGCAGTACTTC.

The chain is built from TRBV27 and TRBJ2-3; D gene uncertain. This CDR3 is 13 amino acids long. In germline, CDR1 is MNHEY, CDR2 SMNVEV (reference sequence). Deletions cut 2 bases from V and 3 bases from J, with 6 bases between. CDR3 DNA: TGTGCCAGCAGTTTAGGCGGAACAGATACGCAGTATTTT. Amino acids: CASSLGGTDTQYF.

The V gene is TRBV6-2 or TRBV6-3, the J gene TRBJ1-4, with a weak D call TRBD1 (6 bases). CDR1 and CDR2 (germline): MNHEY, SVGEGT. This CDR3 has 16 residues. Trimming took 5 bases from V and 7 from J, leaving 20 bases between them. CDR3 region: CASSPKGGNRREKLFF. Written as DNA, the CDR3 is TGTGCCAGCAGTCCCAAGGGGGGAAATCGGCGTGAAAAACTGTTTTTT.

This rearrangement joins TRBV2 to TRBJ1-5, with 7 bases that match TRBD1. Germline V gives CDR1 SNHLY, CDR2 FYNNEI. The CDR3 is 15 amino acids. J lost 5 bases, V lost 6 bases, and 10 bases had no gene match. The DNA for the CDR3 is TGTGCCAGCAGGCGAGACAGGGTAGGAGATCAGCCCCAGCATTTT. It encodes CASRRDRVGDQPQHF.

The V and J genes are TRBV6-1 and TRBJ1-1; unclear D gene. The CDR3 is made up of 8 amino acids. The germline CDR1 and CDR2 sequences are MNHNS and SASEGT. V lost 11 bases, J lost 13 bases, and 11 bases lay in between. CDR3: CAVNSGFF. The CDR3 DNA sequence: TGTGCCGTCAACAGTGGTTTCTTT.

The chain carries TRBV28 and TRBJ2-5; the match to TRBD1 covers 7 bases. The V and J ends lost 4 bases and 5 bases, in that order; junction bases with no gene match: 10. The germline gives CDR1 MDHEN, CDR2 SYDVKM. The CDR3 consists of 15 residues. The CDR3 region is CASSSPGQPRETQYF. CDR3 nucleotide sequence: TGTGCCAGCAGTTCGCCGGGACAGCCGAGGGAGACCCAGTACTTC.